These 26 T cell receptor beta chains were all obtained from the same sample, sequenced in a study of T cell responses to AZD1222 COVID-19 vaccine (dated by TCRdb to about 2021). Library preparation employed the immunoSEQ multiplex PCR assay. TCRdb took this table from immuneACCESS and kept in-frame rearrangements with V and J called. Such tables lack part of the clones; where checked against another copy, unresolved V genes explain under half of the gap, and the rest is unexplained. Present in this sample are more than 150,000 clones, less than 95% of which were seen just once. Of the sample, about 0.6% falls within the top ten clones. The time point label corresponds to: baseline before first vaccination. The specimen was peripheral blood, collected on day 0 of AZD1222 vaccination. These receptors came from an adult in good health.

This chain uses TRBV5-4 with TRBJ2-2; 7 nucleotides line up with TRBD2. With V trimmed by 1 base and J by 2 bases, 5 bases remained unmatched. Germline V lookup: CDR1 SGHNT, CDR2 YYREEE (reference sequence). The CDR3 spans 16 residues. CDR3 sequence reads: CASSLWEGINTGELFF. The CDR3 nucleotides read TGTGCCAGCAGCTTGTGGGAGGGAATAAACACCGGGGAGCTGTTTTTT.

The chain joins TRBV30 to TRBJ1-5; no reliable D call. From germline, CDR1 is GTSNPN and CDR2 SVGIG (reference sequence). CDR3 length: 15 amino acids. V lost 4 bases, J lost 1 base, and 14 bases lay in between. CDR3 sequence reads: CAWNTGRPSNQPQHF. CDR3 DNA: TGTGCCTGGAACACCGGACGTCCGAGCAATCAGCCCCAGCATTTT.

The chain is built from TRBV6-5 and TRBJ2-1; 8 nucleotides match TRBD1. The CDR3 loop spans 15 amino acids. Germline CDR1 MNHEY, CDR2 SVGAGI. The V and J ends lost 8 bases and 12 bases, in that order; junction bases with no gene match: 18. CDR3 residues: CASESTGQAKRGQFF. The DNA for the CDR3 is TGTGCCAGCGAATCCACGGGACAGGCAAAACGCGGGCAGTTCTTC.

J is TRBJ2-5 and V is TRBV11-1, with D perhaps matching TRBD2 (6 bases). This CDR3 spans 15 amino acids. Germline CDR1 and CDR2: SGHAT and FQDESV (reference sequence). V was shortened by 0 bases and J by 5 bases, with 13 bases between the two germline ends. CDR3 sequence: CASSLAPSGGETQYF. The DNA for the CDR3 is TGTGCCAGCAGCTTAGCGCCGAGCGGAGGGGAGACCCAGTACTTC. The full variable domain, with the rest looked up from reference TRBV11-1 and TRBJ2-5, is EAEVAQSPRYKITEKSQAVAFWCDPISGHATLYWYRQILGQGPELLVQFQDESVVDDSQLPKDRFSAERLKGVDSTLKIQPAELGDSAMYLCASSLAPSGGETQYFGPGTRLLVL.

The CDR3 spells CAWSVRGDEQFF. The CDR3 bases are TGTGCCTGGAGTGTCCGAGGGGATGAGCAGTTCTTC. The chain is built from TRBV30 and TRBJ2-1; possibly TRBD1 or TRBD2 for D (5 bases each). The CDR3 runs 12 residues. Germline V CDR1 and CDR2: GTSNPN, SVGIG (reference sequence). Trimming left V 0 bases short and J 8 bases short, with 8 bases between.

The chain has TRBV12-3 or TRBV12-4 and TRBJ1-2; 7 bases line up with TRBD1. The CDR3 has 13 amino acids. V was pared by 8 bases and J by 4 bases, with 7 bases of the junction left unmatched. Here the CDR3 reads CASFLTGAYGYTF. The CDR3, as DNA: TGTGCCAGCTTCCTAACAGGGGCCTATGGCTACACCTTC.

This chain joins TRBV24-1 and TRBJ2-1; D not resolved. Trimming shortened V by 3 bases and J by 5 bases, and 7 bases separated the two germline ends. The germline V gene encodes CDR1 KGHDR and CDR2 SFDVKD. This CDR3 is 13 amino acids long. The CDR3 loop is CATSDRRDNEQFF. As DNA, the CDR3 is TGTGCCACCAGTGATCGAAGAGACAATGAGCAGTTCTTC.

This sequence joins TRBV30 and TRBJ1-6; possibly TRBD1 for D (6 bases). In germline, CDR1 is GTSNPN, CDR2 SVGIG (reference sequence). Trimming stripped 8 bases from V and 7 bases from J, with 18 bases between. The CDR3 has 14 amino acids. The CDR3 DNA is TGTGCCCTGGATACAGGGAGTTTAAATTCACCCCTCCACTTT. Its protein product is CALDTGSLNSPLHF.

The CDR3 DNA is TGTGCCTGGAACAGATACACCTTC. Protein: CAWNRYTF. The chain uses TRBV30 and TRBJ1-2; D unresolved. V lost 4 bases and J lost 11, with 5 bases in between. The germline CDR1 and CDR2 sequences are GTSNPN and SVGIG (reference sequence). This CDR3 is built from 8 residues.

The chain recombines TRBV5-5 with TRBJ2-2; D possibly corresponds to TRBD1 (6 bases). The CDR3 has 13 amino acids. V dropped 2 bases and J dropped 4 bases, with 6 bases sitting between them. The V gene's germline CDR1 is SGHKS and CDR2 YYEKEE (reference sequence). CDR3 in amino acids: CASSLQGTGELFF. CDR3 DNA: TGTGCCAGCAGCTTACAGGGCACCGGGGAGCTGTTTTTT.

This clone occurred once. The genes are TRBV5-1 and TRBJ2-1; 9 bases match TRBD2. From germline, CDR1 is SGHRS and CDR2 YFSETQ. The trim removed 1 base at V and 8 bases at J, leaving 7 bases unmatched. The CDR3 consists of 15 residues. The CDR3 DNA follows: TGCGCCAGCAGCTTGAATAGCGGGAGTCTCTATGAGCAGTTCTTC. As protein: CASSLNSGSLYEQFF.

J is TRBJ2-4 and V is TRBV4-1; TRBD2 might be the D (5 bases). V dropped 0 bases and J dropped 16 bases, with 13 bases sitting between them. The CDR3 spans 12 residues. CDR1 MGHRA and CDR2 YSYEKL come from the germline V gene. The CDR3 here is CASSQEPGTAYF. CDR3 bases: TGCGCCAGCAGCCAAGAACCGGGAACAGCTTACTTC.

CDR3 residues: CASSPLPGNYGYTF. The CDR3 DNA sequence: TGTGCCAGCAGTCCCCTGCCTGGGAACTATGGCTACACCTTC. V and J are TRBV27 and TRBJ1-2, with D unresolved. With 5 bases removed from V and 2 bases from J, the gap between germline ends came to 12 bases. The CDR3 sequence is 14 residues long. The germline V gene has CDR1 MNHEY and CDR2 SMNVEV (reference sequence).

This chain connects TRBV6-5 to TRBJ1-1; D is unclear. The CDR3 sequence is 13 residues long. Per germline, CDR1 MNHEY and CDR2 SVGAGI. V was pared by 4 bases and J by 4 bases, with 10 bases between. Here the CDR3 reads CASSSHRFTEAFF. The CDR3 nucleotides read TGTGCCAGCAGTTCCCATAGGTTCACTGAAGCTTTCTTT.

V and J are TRBV6-5 and TRBJ1-1; the match to TRBD1 covers 10 bases. Germline V gene lookup returns CDR1 MNHEY and CDR2 SVGAGI. This CDR3 comprises 16 residues. The junction had 7 bases not matched to a gene; V was cut back by 1 base and J by 5 bases. CDR3 in amino acids: CASSYLYPGQGTEAFF. The CDR3 DNA is TGTGCCAGCAGTTACTTATATCCGGGACAGGGGACTGAAGCTTTCTTT.

This clone was picked up one time. The chain recombines TRBV30 with TRBJ1-2; tentative D call: TRBD1 (5 bases). V shed 2 bases and J shed 8 bases, with 15 bases lying between them. Germline CDR1 is GTSNPN and CDR2 is SVGIG (reference sequence). The CDR3 consists of 13 residues. This CDR3 reads CAWSSGLERGYTF. The CDR3 DNA reads as TGTGCCTGGAGTTCGGGGCTCGAGAGGGGCTACACCTTC.

The chain links TRBV10-3 to TRBJ1-1, with D maybe TRBD1 (6 bases). The CDR3 consists of 13 residues. V lost 7 bases to trimming and J lost 2 bases, with 11 bases between them. CDR1 ENHRY and CDR2 SYGVKD come from the germline V gene. CDR3 protein: CAINDRPNTEAFF. The CDR3 DNA reads as TGTGCCATCAATGACAGGCCTAACACTGAAGCTTTCTTT.

The J gene is TRBJ1-1, the V gene TRBV4-1, with D unclear. V lost 1 base and J 1 base, leaving 13 bases between the germline ends. The CDR3 is made up of 16 amino acids. Germline CDR1 and CDR2: MGHRA and YSYEKL. The CDR3 region has the DNA TGCGCCAGCAGCCAAGCCGGGCTGTCCGGGAACACTGAAGCTTTCTTT. Amino acids: CASSQAGLSGNTEAFF.

The chain couples TRBV5-1 to TRBJ1-1, with a weak D call TRBD1 (6 bases). CDR3 length equals 15 residues. The V gene lost 5 bases and the J gene lost 6 bases, with 20 bases spanning the gap. The germline V gene has CDR1 SGHRS and CDR2 YFSETQ. CDR3 protein: CASREEQGSRAEAFF. CDR3 nucleotides: TGCGCCAGCAGAGAGGAACAGGGATCTAGGGCTGAAGCTTTCTTT.

The chain links TRBV7-2 to TRBJ1-1, with D unclear. Trimming stripped 6 bases from V and 4 bases from J, with 15 bases between. The CDR3 is 14 amino acids. Germline lookup yields CDR1 SGHTA and CDR2 FQGNSA. The CDR3 DNA is TGTGCCAGCAGACGGACTCGGCCGGGCACTGAAGCTTTCTTT. Its protein is CASRRTRPGTEAFF.

The CDR3 reads CASSISRGLLNTEAFF. Written as DNA, the CDR3 is TGTGCCAGTAGTATTAGCAGGGGGCTCCTGAACACTGAAGCTTTCTTT. The chain has TRBV19 and TRBJ1-1; 8 positions match TRBD1. The CDR3 has 16 amino acids. The germline CDR1 and CDR2 sequences are LNHDA and SQIVND (reference sequence). Trimming removed 3 bases from V and 0 bases from J; junction bases left unmatched: 6. The complete variable domain, with remaining parts taken from reference TRBV19 and TRBJ1-1, reads DGGITQSPKYLFRKEGQNVTLSCEQNLNHDAMYWYRQDPGQGLRLIYYSQIVNDFQKGDIAEGYSVSREKKESFPLTVTSAQKNPTAFYLCASSISRGLLNTEAFFGQGTRLTVV.

The chain employs TRBV30 and TRBJ1-2; 8 nucleotides match TRBD1. Unmatched junction bases numbered 10, after V lost 3 bases and J lost 7 bases. The CDR3 runs 14 residues. Germline CDR1 is GTSNPN and CDR2 is SVGIG (reference sequence). The CDR3 DNA reads as TGTGCCTGGAGCACAGACAGGGGAGTTGGTGGCTACACCTTC. This translates into CAWSTDRGVGGYTF.

The CDR3 protein is CASSAGTSGSGEQFF. CDR3 nucleotides: TGTGCCAGCAGCGCCGGGACTAGCGGGAGCGGTGAGCAGTTCTTC. The V gene is TRBV6-5, the J gene TRBJ2-1, with 14 bases matching TRBD2. CDR1 and CDR2 from the germline V gene are MNHEY and SVGAGI. This CDR3 region has 15 residues. The ends lost 6 bases at V and 9 bases at J; junction bases unmatched: 7.

The DNA for the CDR3 is TGTGCCAGCAGCGCTACGCCGGTCCTTAGCTCCTACGAGCAGTACTTC. This gives the protein CASSATPVLSSYEQYF. The chain recombines TRBV5-8 with TRBJ2-7; D is uncertain. The CDR3 has 16 amino acids. With 4 bases removed from V and 0 bases from J, the gap between germline ends came to 17 bases. Germline V gene sequence: CDR1 SGHTS, CDR2 YDEGEE.

The chain couples TRBV27 to TRBJ1-3; the D gene is possibly TRBD1 (5 bases). CDR3 length: 16 amino acids. In germline, CDR1 is MNHEY, CDR2 SMNVEV (reference sequence). The ends were cut back, 6 bases at V and 2 bases at J, with 17 bases in the middle. In DNA form, the CDR3 reads TGTGCCAGCAGACCCTTTCCAGGGAAAGCTGGAAACACCATATATTTT. Amino acid sequence: CASRPFPGKAGNTIYF.

The chain joins TRBV29-1 to TRBJ2-7; a weak D match, TRBD1 (5 bases). CDR1 is SQVTM, CDR2 ANQGSEA, per germline. The CDR3 length is 13 residues. Between the trimmed V and J ends, which lost 7 bases and 4 bases, there was a span of 17 bases. The chain's CDR3 is CSAALQVGYEQYF. CDR3 nucleotide sequence: TGCAGCGCTGCCCTACAGGTCGGGTACGAGCAGTACTTC.